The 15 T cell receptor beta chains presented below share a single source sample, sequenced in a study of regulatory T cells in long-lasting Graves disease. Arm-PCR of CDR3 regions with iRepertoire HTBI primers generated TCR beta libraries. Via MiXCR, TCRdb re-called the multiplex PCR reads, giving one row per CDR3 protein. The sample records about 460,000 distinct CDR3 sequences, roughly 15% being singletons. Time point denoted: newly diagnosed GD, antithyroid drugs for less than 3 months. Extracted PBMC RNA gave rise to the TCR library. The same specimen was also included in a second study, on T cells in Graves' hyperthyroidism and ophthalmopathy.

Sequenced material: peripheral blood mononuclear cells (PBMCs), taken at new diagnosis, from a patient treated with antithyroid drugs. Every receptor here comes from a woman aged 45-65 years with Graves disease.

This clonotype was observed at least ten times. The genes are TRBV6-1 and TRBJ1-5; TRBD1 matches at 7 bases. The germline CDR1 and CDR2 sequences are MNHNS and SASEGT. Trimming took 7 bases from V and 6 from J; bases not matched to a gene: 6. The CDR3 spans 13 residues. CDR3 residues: CASKPGGGQPQHF. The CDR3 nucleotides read TGTGCCAGCAAGCCAGGGGGAGGTCAGCCCCAGCATTTT.

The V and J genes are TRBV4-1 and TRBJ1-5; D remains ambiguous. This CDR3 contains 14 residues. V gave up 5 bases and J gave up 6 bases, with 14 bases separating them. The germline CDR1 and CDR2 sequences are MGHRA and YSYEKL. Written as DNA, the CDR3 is TGCGCCAGCAGCAAAGGAGCCGGCGTTCAGCCCCAGCATTTT. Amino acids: CASSKGAGVQPQHF.

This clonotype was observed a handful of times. CDR3: CASSMRNPSNQPQHF. CDR3 nucleotide sequence: TGTGCCAGTAGTATGAGGAATCCTAGCAATCAGCCCCAGCATTTT. This sequence joins TRBV19 and TRBJ1-5; no reliable D call. The CDR3 runs 15 residues. Between the trimmed V and J ends, which lost 3 bases and 0 bases, there was a span of 9 bases. Germline V gives CDR1 LNHDA, CDR2 SQIVND (reference sequence).

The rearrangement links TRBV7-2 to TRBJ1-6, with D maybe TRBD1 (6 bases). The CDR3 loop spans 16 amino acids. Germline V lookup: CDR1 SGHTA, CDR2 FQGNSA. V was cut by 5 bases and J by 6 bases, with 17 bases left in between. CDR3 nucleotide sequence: TGTGCCAGCAGCGACAGGATCCCTGTTGGTAATTCACCCCTCCACTTT. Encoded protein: CASSDRIPVGNSPLHF.

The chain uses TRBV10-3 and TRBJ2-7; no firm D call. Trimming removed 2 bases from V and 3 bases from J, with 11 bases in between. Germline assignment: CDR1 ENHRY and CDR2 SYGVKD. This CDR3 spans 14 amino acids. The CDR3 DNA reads TGTGCCATCAGTGAGGGGCAGGTCAACTACGAGCAGTACTTC. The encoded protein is CAISEGQVNYEQYF.

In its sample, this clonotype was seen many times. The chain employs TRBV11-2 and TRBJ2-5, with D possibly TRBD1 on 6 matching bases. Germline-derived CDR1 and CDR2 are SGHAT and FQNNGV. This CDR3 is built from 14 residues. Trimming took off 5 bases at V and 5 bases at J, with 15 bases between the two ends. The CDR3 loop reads CASSAPRTVETQYF. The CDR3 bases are TGTGCCAGCAGCGCCCCGAGGACAGTGGAGACCCAGTACTTC.

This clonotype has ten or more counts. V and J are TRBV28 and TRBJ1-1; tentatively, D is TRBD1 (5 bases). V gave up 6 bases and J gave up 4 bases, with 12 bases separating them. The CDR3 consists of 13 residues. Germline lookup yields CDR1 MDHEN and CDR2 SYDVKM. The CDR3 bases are TGTGCCAGCAGAACGACAGCACTCACTGAAGCTTTCTTT. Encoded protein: CASRTTALTEAFF.

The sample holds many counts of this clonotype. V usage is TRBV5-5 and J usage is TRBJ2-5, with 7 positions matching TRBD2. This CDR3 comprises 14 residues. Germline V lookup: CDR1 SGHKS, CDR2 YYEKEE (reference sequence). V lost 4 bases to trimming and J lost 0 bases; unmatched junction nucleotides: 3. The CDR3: CASSAGTNQETQYF. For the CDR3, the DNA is TGTGCCAGCAGCGCAGGGACTAACCAAGAGACCCAGTACTTC.

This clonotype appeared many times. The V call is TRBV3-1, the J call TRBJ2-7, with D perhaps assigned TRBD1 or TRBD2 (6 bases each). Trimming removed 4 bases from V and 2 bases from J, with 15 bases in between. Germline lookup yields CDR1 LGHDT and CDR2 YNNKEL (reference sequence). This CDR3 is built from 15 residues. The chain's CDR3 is CASSPRGGIPYEQYF. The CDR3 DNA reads TGTGCCAGCAGCCCGAGAGGGGGGATACCCTACGAGCAGTACTTC.

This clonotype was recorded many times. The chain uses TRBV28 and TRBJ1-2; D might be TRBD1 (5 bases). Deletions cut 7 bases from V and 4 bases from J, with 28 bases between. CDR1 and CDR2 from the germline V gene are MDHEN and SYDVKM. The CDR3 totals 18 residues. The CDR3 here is CASTPGGVGVGPSYGYTF. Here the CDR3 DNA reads TGTGCCAGCACCCCAGGAGGGGTGGGGGTGGGTCCAAGCTATGGCTACACCTTC.

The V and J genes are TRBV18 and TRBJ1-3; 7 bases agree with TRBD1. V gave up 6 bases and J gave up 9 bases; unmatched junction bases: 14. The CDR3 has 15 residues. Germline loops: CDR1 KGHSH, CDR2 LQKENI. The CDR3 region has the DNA TGTGCCAGCTCCTTCGGGACAGACAACCGAAGCACCATATATTTT. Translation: CASSFGTDNRSTIYF.

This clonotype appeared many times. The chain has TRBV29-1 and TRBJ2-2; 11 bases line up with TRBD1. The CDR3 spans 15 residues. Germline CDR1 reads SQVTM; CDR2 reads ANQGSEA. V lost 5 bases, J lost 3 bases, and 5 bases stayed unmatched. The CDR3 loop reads CSVRTGGRYTGELFF. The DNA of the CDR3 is TGCAGCGTTCGGACAGGGGGCCGATACACCGGGGAGCTGTTTTTT.

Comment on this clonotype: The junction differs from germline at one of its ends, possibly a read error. The CDR3 coding sequence is TGTGCCAGCAATTACTCAATTTTAGTGCAAAGGGCTTTCTTT. It specifies CASNYSILVQRAFF. V gene TRBV6-5 combines with J gene TRBJ1-1; D remains unclear. The CDR3 sequence is 14 residues long. The germline gives CDR1 MNHEY, CDR2 SVGAGI.

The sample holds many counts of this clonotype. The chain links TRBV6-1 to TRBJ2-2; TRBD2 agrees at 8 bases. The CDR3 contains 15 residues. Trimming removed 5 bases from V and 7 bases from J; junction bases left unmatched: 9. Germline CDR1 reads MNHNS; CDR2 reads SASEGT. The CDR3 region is CASSKEPGRVGELFF. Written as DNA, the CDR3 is TGTGCCAGCAGTAAGGAACCCGGGAGGGTCGGGGAGCTGTTTTTT.

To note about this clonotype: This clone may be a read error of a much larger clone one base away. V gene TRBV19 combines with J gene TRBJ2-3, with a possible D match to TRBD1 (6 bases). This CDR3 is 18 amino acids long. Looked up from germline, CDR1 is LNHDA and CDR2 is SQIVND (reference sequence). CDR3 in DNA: TGTGCCGGTAGTATGCCCCATCGGACAGCGCCTAGCACAGATACGCAGTATTTT. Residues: CAGSMPHRTAPSTDTQYF.